This record concerns one TCR beta chain sequence. Its target antigen remains unknown. The sample holds no much larger clone one base away, and base qualities are not on file. Libraries came from multiplex PCR. These reads were obtained on an Illumina HiSeq 4000. TCR beta libraries were built with iRepertoire HTBI primers and Arm-PCR amplification of CDR3 regions. Gel purification was performed on PCR products prior to sequencing. Turning to the authors' computational methods: Gene usage analysis of CDR3 amino acid clonotypes used the approximately 62 TRBV and 12 to 15 TRBJ segments found across samples. COPE and FqMerger were used to merge filtered high-quality paired reads into contigs. BLAST was used to align contigs to IMGT TRBV, TRBD and TRBJ reference genes, and CDR3 was defined according to IMGT. Clonotypes above 0.1% frequency were classified as highly expanded clones. Repertoire diversity was measured by Shannon entropy, and V-J evenness by the Gini coefficient. Clonotypes shared by more than one individual were considered public. The raw public reads went through TCRdb reprocessing: fastp at Q25, MiXCR clone calling, in-frame beta chains kept. Rows matching on CDR3 protein sequence are summarized as one entry with the most common DNA and genes. These V and J calls derive from TCRdb rather than the authors' analysis. The sample contains roughly 450,000 distinct CDR3 sequences, about a quarter of them found a single time. The ten largest account for over 25% of the sample.

This sample was taken from a study of regulatory T cells in long-lasting Graves disease (dated by TCRdb to the early 2020s). The study in broad terms: To count as having persistent Graves' disease, a patient had to have received antithyroid drug treatment for over 5 years with TSH receptor autoantibodies remaining persistently positive. The study was conducted in China and was registered as a clinical trial. A total of 35 or so samples were covered by TCR sequencing, comprising some 13 persistent and around 20 newly diagnosed Graves' disease patients. In the clinical cohort, patients with persistent Graves' disease had used antithyroid drugs for an average of roughly 10 years. Persistent Graves' disease patients were compared with newly diagnosed Graves' disease patients by peripheral blood TCR sequencing and RNA sequencing.

In the germline V gene (reference sequence), CDR1 corresponds to GTSNPN and CDR2 to SVGIG. V lost 0 bases and J lost 6 bases, and the count of bases not matched to a germline gene is 6. Reading from cysteine to phenylalanine, the CDR3 counts 14 amino acids. The retained sequence is limited to the CDR3, 42 bases, with the frame set at the first base. Points the paper makes about the study in general: Sequencing and analysis were limited to the TCR beta chain. More public clonotypes were shared among persistent patients (fewer than 3,000) than among newly diagnosed patients (966). Lower TCR Shannon entropy and fewer highly expanded clones were observed in persistent Graves' disease patients than in newly diagnosed patients, which suggested clonal expansion. Preferential use of TRBV28, TRBJ1-2 and TRBJ2-5 was observed in persistent disease, whereas TRBV20-1 and TRBJ2-1 were favored in newly diagnosed disease. As a limitation, the authors acknowledged that the small sample size may reduce accuracy. Only peripheral blood was studied, because thyroid tissue, the primary lesion, was inaccessible.

The intended sense of this specimen's time point label: persistent/refractory GD, antithyroid drugs over 5 years with positive TRAb. For both TCR sequencing and RNA sequencing, RNA was extracted from PBMCs in TRIzol. The diagnosis of Graves' disease was made according to American Thyroid Association guidelines. Patients for the study were recruited at an endocrinology department in Xi'an, China. Each patient gave roughly 8.4 milliliters of peripheral blood, collected in an EDTA anticoagulant tube. Ficoll Paque Plus density gradient separation was used to isolate PBMCs, and no further T cell sorting was performed. An Agilent 2100 Bioanalyzer and agarose gel were used to check RNA quality, while a NanoDrop 2000 measured RNA concentration.

The sequencing here drew on peripheral blood mononuclear cells (PBMCs), taken when the disease was refractory, from a patient treated with antithyroid drugs. This TCR derives from a female donor with Graves disease. This sequence uses TRBV30 and TRBJ2-7; 9 of the junction bases match TRBD2. In nucleotides, the sequence is TGTGCCTGGAGTGTGGCGGGAGGGTTCACCGAGCAGTACTTC. Its protein reads: CAWSVAGGFTEQYF.